The TCR beta chain under discussion was sequenced for a study of patients and donors after allogeneic stem cell transplantation (dated by TCRdb to 2018 to 2020). Library preparation employed RT-PCR. The data were produced on a NextSeq 550. The raw public data were reprocessed by TCRdb itself: fastp quality trimming at Q25, MiXCR clonotype calling, in-frame beta chains only. A single entry per CDR3 protein holds the most common genes and DNA from its merged rows. This sample lists approximately 90,000 distinct CDR3 sequences; roughly 5.2% were detected once. The top ten clones comprise 2.6% of the sample. This clonotype was found many times. No cognate antigen has been identified for it. Base qualities are not provided; no much larger clone lies one nucleotide away. Its CDR3 holds 15 amino acids, cysteine through phenylalanine. The read is trimmed to its CDR3 DNA, 45 bases read in frame from base 1. V loses 3 bases, J loses 6 bases, and the germline ends lie 15 bases apart. CDR1 and CDR2, per the germline V gene (reference sequence), are DFQATT and SNEGSKA.

The rearranged segments are TRBV20-1 and TRBJ1-6; TRBD1 is perhaps the D gene, given 6 matching bases. This receptor was identified in a human donor who was either an allogeneic HSCT recipient or a stem cell or donor lymphocyte infusion donor (not recorded which). It is not recorded whose cells these are; they may come from a transplant donor. Material for sequencing was blood, either unsorted or a sorted T cell fraction (not recorded which). At the DNA level, the sequence is TGCAGTGCTAGCGCTAGGGGGGACGGTAATTCACCCCTCCACTTT. This is translated as CSASARGDGNSPLHF.